Listed here are 18 T cell receptor beta chains from one sample, sequenced in a study of cytomegalovirus exposure and HLA in healthy donors. This PCR relied on a set of 60 Vbeta primers and 13 Jbeta primers. Using immunoSEQ multiplex PCR, the repertoire was profiled, and TCRdb retains in-frame clones only, with some absent. The repertoire includes around 64,000 clones, 85% of them detected once, and about 10% sits in the top ten. The sample consisted of PBMCs. These receptor sequences come from a female donor in good health and CMV-seronegative.

The J gene is TRBJ2-3, the V gene TRBV27, with a tentative D call TRBD2 (6 bases). The CDR3 totals 15 residues. The ends were cut back, 0 bases at V and 1 base at J, with 8 bases in the middle. From germline, CDR1 is MNHEY and CDR2 SMNVEV (reference sequence). CDR3 region: CASSLSTGGTDTQYF. The CDR3, as DNA: TGTGCCAGCAGTTTATCTACGGGGGGCACAGATACGCAGTATTTT.

This clone was found once. This sequence joins TRBV4-3 and TRBJ2-1; D is perhaps TRBD2 (6 bases). Germline V gives CDR1 LGHNA, CDR2 YSLEER. With 2 bases removed from V and 3 bases from J, the gap between germline ends came to 11 bases. The CDR3 loop spans 15 amino acids. The CDR3 DNA reads as TGCGCCAGCAGCCAACGGAGGGCGGACTACAATGAGCAGTTCTTC. It translates to CASSQRRADYNEQFF.

V and J are TRBV15 and TRBJ1-5; D may be TRBD1 (6 bases). The V gene lost 0 bases and the J gene lost 7 bases, with 13 bases spanning the gap. The germline CDR1 and CDR2 sequences are LNHNV and YYDKDF (reference sequence). CDR3 length: 15 residues. The CDR3 protein is CATSRDPRGAQPQHF. In nucleotides, the CDR3 is TGTGCCACCAGCAGAGATCCCCGGGGGGCGCAGCCCCAGCATTTT.

This chain links TRBV21-1 with TRBJ2-1; no DNA check was done on the table's D call, TRBD1. TRBV21-1 is tagged as a pseudogene. The CDR3 contains 17 residues. The CDR3 region has the DNA TGTGCCAGCAGCCCTAGGGACAGGGGGACTGTCTTCAATGAGCAGTTCTTC. It encodes CASSPRDRGTVFNEQFF.

The chain links TRBV19 to TRBJ2-1; TRBD1 is a possible D gene (6 bases). Germline V gives CDR1 LNHDA, CDR2 SQIVND (reference sequence). The V end lost 4 bases, the J end lost 8 bases, and 9 bases lay between the germline ends. The CDR3 is 12 amino acids. CDR3 residues: CASSTRGDEQFF. The CDR3 DNA is TGTGCCAGTAGTACCAGGGGCGATGAGCAGTTCTTC.

V gene TRBV21-1 combines with J gene TRBJ1-3; the table's D gene call, TRBD1, was not cross checked with the DNA. TRBV21-1 is deemed a pseudogene. This CDR3 has 16 amino acids. The CDR3: CASSKGAGTDGNTIYF. The DNA of the CDR3 is TGTGCCAGCAGCAAAGGGGCCGGGACAGATGGAAACACCATATATTTT.

V is TRBV5-5 and J is TRBJ1-2, with D unresolved. V was trimmed by 0 bases and J by 2 bases, leaving 5 bases between them. This CDR3 comprises 13 residues. Germline V CDR1 and CDR2: SGHKS, YYEKEE (reference sequence). The chain's CDR3 is CASSLVTNYGYTF. The CDR3 DNA is TGTGCCAGCAGCTTGGTAACAAACTATGGCTACACCTTC. Combining the CDR3 with reference TRBV5-5 and TRBJ1-2 gives the whole variable domain DAGVTQSPTHLIKTRGQQVTLRCSPISGHKSVSWYQQVLGQGPQFIFQYYEKEERGRGNFPDRFSARQFPNYSSELNVNALLLGDSALYLCASSLVTNYGYTFGSGTRLTVV.

CDR3 loop: CASSVGQGVGNEQFF. In DNA form, the CDR3 reads TGTGCCAGCAGCGTGGGACAGGGGGTTGGCAATGAGCAGTTCTTC. The chain uses TRBV7-3 and TRBJ2-1; 11 bases fit TRBD1. This CDR3 contains 15 residues. Germline loops: CDR1 SGHTA, CDR2 FQGTGA. The V segment lost 5 bases and the J segment 6 bases; nucleotides outside the gene matches: 6.

This clone has a single count. The chain employs TRBV6-6 and TRBJ2-7; D is possibly TRBD2 (5 bases). This CDR3 has 11 residues. Germline V CDR1 and CDR2: MNHNY, SVGAGI (reference sequence). Deletions cut 6 bases from V and 5 bases from J, with 8 bases between. CDR3 region: CASSPSHEQYF. Here the CDR3 DNA reads TGTGCCAGCAGCCCTAGCCACGAGCAGTACTTC.

The chain combines TRBV4-2 with TRBJ2-3; 9 nucleotides match TRBD2. This CDR3 is 16 amino acids long. CDR1 LGHNA and CDR2 YNFKEQ come from the germline V gene. J lost 2 bases, V lost 4 bases, and 7 bases had no gene match. The CDR3 DNA follows: TGTGCCAGCAGCCGAGCCCTAGCGGGAAACACAGATACGCAGTATTTT. This codes for CASSRALAGNTDTQYF.

The gene calls are TRBV29-1 and TRBJ2-2; D remains ambiguous. V was clipped by 5 bases and J by 4 bases, with 8 bases between them. Germline V gives CDR1 SQVTM, CDR2 ANQGSEA. This CDR3 has 12 amino acids. The CDR3 DNA follows: TGCAGCGTTCAACTTACCACCGGGGAGCTGTTTTTT. It specifies CSVQLTTGELFF.

The chain recombines TRBV5-1 with TRBJ2-1; 7 bases line up with TRBD1. Germline V gene sequence: CDR1 SGHRS, CDR2 YFSETQ. This CDR3 comprises 15 residues. V was clipped by 1 base and J by 5 bases; unmatched bases: 6. The CDR3 DNA is TGCGCCAGCAGCTTGCCGGGGACAGCTCACAATGAGCAGTTCTTC. Its protein product is CASSLPGTAHNEQFF.

This clone appeared once. The chain couples TRBV15 to TRBJ2-5, with a weak D call TRBD2 (7 bases). V was cut by 3 bases and J by 4 bases, with 15 bases left in between. CDR3 length equals 15 residues. CDR1 is LNHNV, CDR2 YYDKDF, per germline (reference sequence). In DNA form, the CDR3 reads TGTGCCACCAGCAGGTCGGGGGGAGGGGGAGAGACCCAGTACTTC. Encoded protein: CATSRSGGGGETQYF. Using reference TRBV15 and TRBJ2-5 for the parts outside the CDR3, the full variable domain is DAMVIQNPRYQVTQFGKPVTLSCSQTLNHNVMYWYQQKSSQAPKLLFHYYDKDFNNEADTPDNFQSRRPNTSFCFLDIRSPGLGDTAMYLCATSRSGGGGETQYFGPGTRLLVL.

The chain has TRBV11-2 and TRBJ1-2; 7 bases align to TRBD1. The germline CDR1 and CDR2 sequences are SGHAT and FQNNGV. CDR3 length equals 14 residues. The junction had 7 bases not matched to a gene; V was cut back by 1 base and J by 8 bases. The CDR3 DNA sequence: TGTGCCAGCAGCTTAGCGAACAGGGGAGGAGGCTACACCTTC. Amino acids: CASSLANRGGGYTF.

This clone has a single count. The chain joins TRBV6-1 to TRBJ1-2; D possibly corresponds to TRBD1 (5 bases). From germline, CDR1 is MNHNS and CDR2 SASEGT. Trimming took off 10 bases at V and 4 bases at J, with 16 bases between the two ends. The CDR3 extends over 13 amino acids. In DNA form, the CDR3 reads TGTGCCACCTTGGGGCAGCCGCTCTATGGCTACACCTTC. This gives the protein CATLGQPLYGYTF.

The J gene is TRBJ2-3, the V gene TRBV5-4; 8 bases agree with TRBD2. Germline V gene sequence: CDR1 SGHNT, CDR2 YYREEE (reference sequence). Losses at the gene ends were 4 bases for V and 2 bases for J; bases not matched to a gene: 9. This CDR3 is 16 amino acids long. The CDR3, as DNA: TGTGCCAGCAGCCGGAGCGGGAGCAGGGCCACAGATACGCAGTATTTT. It specifies CASSRSGSRATDTQYF.

Notes on this clone: Compared with germline, one end of the junction differs, possibly owing to a read error. This chain uses TRBV9 with TRBJ1-1; 9 positions match TRBD1. There are 15 residues in the CDR3. CDR1 SGDLS and CDR2 YYNGEE come from the germline V gene. The CDR3 sequence is CASGVSGTGRTEAFF. DNA for the CDR3: TGTGCCAGCGGCGTTTCCGGGACAGGGAGGACTGAAGCTTTCTTT.

This rearrangement joins TRBV11-2 to TRBJ2-7; 7 bases map to TRBD2. The CDR3 is 16 amino acids. The V segment lost 5 bases and the J segment 6 bases; nucleotides outside the gene matches: 16. CDR1 and CDR2 (germline): SGHAT, FQNNGV. CDR3 nucleotide sequence: TGTGCCAGCAGCATAGGCGTCGGGACTACCCCTGGCGAGCAGTACTTC. Translated: CASSIGVGTTPGEQYF.